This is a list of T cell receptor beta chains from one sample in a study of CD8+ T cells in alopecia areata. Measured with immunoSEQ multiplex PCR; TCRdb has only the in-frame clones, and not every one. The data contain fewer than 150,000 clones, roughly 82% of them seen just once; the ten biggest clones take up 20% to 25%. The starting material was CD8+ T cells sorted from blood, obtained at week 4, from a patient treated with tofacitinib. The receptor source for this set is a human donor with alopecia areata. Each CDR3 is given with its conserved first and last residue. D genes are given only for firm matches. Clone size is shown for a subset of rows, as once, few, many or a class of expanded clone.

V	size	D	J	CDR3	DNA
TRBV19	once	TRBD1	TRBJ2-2	CASSRGTANTGELFF	TGTGCCAGTAGTAGGGGGACAGCTAACACCGGGGAGCTGTTTTTT
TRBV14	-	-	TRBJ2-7	CASSQDNPTVTFSYEQYF	TGTGCCAGCAGCCAAGATAATCCGACGGTGACTTTTTCCTACGAGCAGTACTTC
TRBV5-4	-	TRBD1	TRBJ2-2	CASSPPRRTQGTNTGELFF	TGTGCCAGCAGTCCTCCCCGGCGGACACAGGGGACGAACACCGGGGAGCTGTTTTTT
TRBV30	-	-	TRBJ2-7	CAWAGQYEQYF	TGTGCCTGGGCGGGACAGTACGAGCAGTACTTC
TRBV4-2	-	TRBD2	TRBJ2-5	CASSQERLAGGPETQYF	TGTGCCAGCAGCCAAGAACGGCTAGCGGGGGGGCCGGAGACCCAGTACTTC
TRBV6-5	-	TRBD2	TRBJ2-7	CASKEISGGEQYF	TGTGCCAGCAAGGAGATTAGCGGGGGCGAGCAGTACTTC
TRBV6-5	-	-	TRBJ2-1	CASSDGGPKWEQFF	TGTGCCAGCAGCGATGGGGGGCCTAAATGGGAGCAGTTCTTC
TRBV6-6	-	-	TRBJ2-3	CASSPLVSSTDTQYF	TGTGCCAGCAGCCCCCTAGTCTCTAGCACAGATACGCAGTATTTT
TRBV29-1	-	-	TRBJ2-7	CSVSWDQTYEQYF	TGCAGCGTAAGTTGGGACCAAACCTACGAGCAGTACTTC
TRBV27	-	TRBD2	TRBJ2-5	CASSLLGTRNPFIETQYF	TGTGCCAGCAGTTTATTGGGGACTAGGAACCCTTTTATAGAGACCCAGTACTTC
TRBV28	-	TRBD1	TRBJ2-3	CASTLGQGSTDTQYF	TGTGCCAGTACTCTGGGACAGGGGTCCACAGATACGCAGTATTTT
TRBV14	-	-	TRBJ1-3	CASSQDGSSGNTIYF	TGTGCCAGCAGCCAAGACGGCAGCTCTGGAAACACCATATATTTT
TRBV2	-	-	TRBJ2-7	CASSNDEQYF	TGTGCCAGCAGTAACGACGAGCAGTACTTC
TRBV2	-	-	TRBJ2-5	CASSNTLGTQYF	TGTGCCAGCAGTAACACCTTGGGGACCCAGTACTTC
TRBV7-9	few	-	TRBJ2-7	CASSPGQSAYEQYF	TGTGCCAGCAGCCCAGGACAATCCGCCTACGAGCAGTACTTC
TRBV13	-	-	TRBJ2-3	CASSARLGDSTDTQYF	TGTGCCAGCAGCGCCAGGTTAGGGGACAGCACAGATACGCAGTATTTT
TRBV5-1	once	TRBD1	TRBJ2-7	CASSLANGPQGYKQYF	TGCGCCAGCAGCTTGGCTAACGGACCACAGGGGTACAAGCAGTACTTC
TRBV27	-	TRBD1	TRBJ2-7	CASTRDRAYEQYF	TGTGCCAGCACCCGGGACAGGGCCTACGAGCAGTACTTC
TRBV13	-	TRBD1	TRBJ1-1	CASSLGQGEGTEAFF	TGTGCCAGCAGCTTAGGACAGGGGGAAGGCACTGAAGCTTTCTTT
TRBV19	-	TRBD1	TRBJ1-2	CASLDRDDGYTF	TGTGCCAGTTTAGACAGGGATGATGGCTACACCTTC
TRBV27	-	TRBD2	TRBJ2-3	CASSLSLAGGSPDTQYF	TGTGCCAGCAGTTTATCTCTAGCGGGGGGGTCCCCAGATACGCAGTATTTT